The source of this T cell receptor (beta chain) is a study of early T cells in non-severe SARS-CoV-2 infection. As for the study in general: Sequenced bulk RNA came from whole blood that was unsorted, and chains were unpaired. General study results and limits: The VDJdb matching leaned toward anti-spike CD8 responses and overlooked private and CD4 specificities.

In germline, CDR1 is SEHNR, CDR2 FQNEAQ (reference sequence). V was shortened by 2 bases and J by 3 bases, with 17 bases between the two germline ends. The CDR3 contains 16 residues. This clonotype is medium-sized. Antigen unknown. From the 5' RACE reads, TCRdb called clonotypes with MiXCR, one entry per CDR3 protein. The data contain tens of thousands of distinct CDR3 sequences, about 8.2% of them singletons. This receptor was obtained from an adult who was a healthcare worker with PCR-confirmed SARS-CoV-2 infection or an uninfected control (not recorded which). The material sequenced was whole blood. The rearrangement links TRBV7-9 to TRBJ2-7; D perhaps matches TRBD2 (5 bases). This chain's CDR3 is CASSLPYGERYYEQYF. CDR3 sequence (DNA): TGTGCCAGCAGCTTACCCTACGGGGAGCGGTACTACGAGCAGTACTTC.